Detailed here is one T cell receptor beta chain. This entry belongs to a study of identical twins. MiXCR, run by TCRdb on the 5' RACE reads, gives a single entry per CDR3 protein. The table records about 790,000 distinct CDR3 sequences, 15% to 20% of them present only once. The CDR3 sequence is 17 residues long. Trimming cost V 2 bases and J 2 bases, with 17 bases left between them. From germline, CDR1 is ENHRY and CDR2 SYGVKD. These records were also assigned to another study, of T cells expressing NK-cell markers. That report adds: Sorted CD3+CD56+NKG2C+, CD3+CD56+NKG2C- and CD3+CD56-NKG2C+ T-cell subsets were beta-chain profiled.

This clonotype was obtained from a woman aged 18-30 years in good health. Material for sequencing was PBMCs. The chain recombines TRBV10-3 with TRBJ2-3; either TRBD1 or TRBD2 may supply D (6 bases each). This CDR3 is CAISEANSGATTDTQYF. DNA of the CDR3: TGTGCCATCAGTGAGGCGAACTCGGGGGCTACCACAGATACGCAGTATTTT.